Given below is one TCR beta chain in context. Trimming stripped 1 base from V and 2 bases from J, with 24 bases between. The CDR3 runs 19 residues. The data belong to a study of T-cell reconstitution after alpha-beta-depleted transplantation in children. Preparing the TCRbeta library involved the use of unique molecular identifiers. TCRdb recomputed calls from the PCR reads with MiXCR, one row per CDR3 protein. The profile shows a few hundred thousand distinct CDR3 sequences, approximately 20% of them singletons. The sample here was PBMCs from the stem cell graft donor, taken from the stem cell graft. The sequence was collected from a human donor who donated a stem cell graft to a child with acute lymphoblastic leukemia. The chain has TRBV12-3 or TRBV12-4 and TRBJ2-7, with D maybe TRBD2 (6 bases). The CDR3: CASSLGGAVKLTLTYEQYF. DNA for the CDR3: TGTGCCAGCAGTTTAGGCGGGGCAGTTAAACTGACCCTTACCTACGAGCAGTACTTC.